This TCR beta chain is drawn from a study of T cell responses to AZD1222 COVID-19 vaccine. Overall study results and limits: Among AZD1222 vaccinees, only five or six were seropositive at baseline. Donors, mostly white British, included more females; clonal diversity was possibly underestimated.

TCRdb's copy holds only in-frame clones and misses some; the assay was immunoSEQ multiplex PCR. The repertoire holds 120,000 to 150,000 clones, with approximately 90% as singletons. The count of this clone is one. Antigen: not known. Germline loops: CDR1 ENHRY, CDR2 SYGVKD. V dropped 0 bases and J dropped 1 base, with 9 bases sitting between them. This CDR3 spans 15 amino acids. The chain employs TRBV10-3 and TRBJ1-1; no reliable D call. This TCR was sampled from an adult who received the AZD1222 COVID-19 vaccine. The source material was peripheral blood, sampled 28 days after the second AZD1222 dose. The CDR3 coding sequence is TGTGCCATCAGTGAGTCGCTGGCGGGGAACACTGAAGCTTTCTTT. Its translation is CAISESLAGNTEAFF.